This entry is about one T cell receptor beta chain. This entry comes from a study of blood T cell repertoires in COVID-19. Study summary: PBMCs, B-cell-depleted T cells, or T cells provided the cDNA or gDNA that made up the material.

The repertoire was sequenced with immunoSEQ multiplex PCR; TCRdb's copy has only in-frame clones and lacks some. The table lists approximately 260,000 clones, roughly 87% of them singletons. The CDR3 sequence is 15 residues long. Germline CDR1 is SGHRS and CDR2 is YFSETQ. The V end lost 0 bases, the J end lost 1 base, and 10 bases lay between the germline ends. In terms of age and location, participants ranged from roughly 18 to 100 years and lived in fewer than 30 US areas. Cohort assignment relied on participant-reported clinical history. What was sequenced was PBMCs or T cells enriched from blood (not recorded which). This rearrangement joins TRBV5-1 to TRBJ1-1; no reliable D call. This receptor was identified in a woman aged 25 to 45 with acute COVID-19. CDR3 region: CASSLGPIQNTEAFF. In DNA form, the CDR3 reads TGCGCCAGCAGCTTGGGGCCCATACAGAACACTGAAGCTTTCTTT. Full variable domain (rest looked up from reference TRBV5-1 and TRBJ1-1): KAGVTQTPRYLIKTRGQQVTLSCSPISGHRSVSWYQQTPGQGLQFLFEYFSETQRNKGNFPGRFSGRQFSNSRSEMNVSTLELGDSALYLCASSLGPIQNTEAFFGQGTRLTVV.